This TCR beta chain came from a study of T cells in Graves' hyperthyroidism and ophthalmopathy. This CDR3 comprises 15 residues. Germline V gene sequence: CDR1 LNHNV, CDR2 YYDKDF (reference sequence). The V and J ends lost 3 bases and 3 bases, in that order; junction bases with no gene match: 8. Amplification of TCR beta CDR3 regions used RNA as the template. HTBI primers drove first-round RT-PCR of the TCR CDR3. TCRdb redid the calling of the multiplex PCR reads with MiXCR, one entry per CDR3 protein. Of 75,000 to 100,000 distinct CDR3 sequences in the sample, around 50% were seen once. The chain carries TRBV15 and TRBJ2-7; 7 nucleotides align to TRBD2. Sequenced material: blood. The clonotype was recovered from a woman aged 35 to 49 with Graves' hyperthyroidism. CDR3 region: CATSSREAQIYEQYF. The CDR3 nucleotides read TGTGCCACCAGCAGCCGGGAGGCCCAGATCTACGAGCAGTACTTC.